Shown below are 8 T cell receptor beta chains from a single sample sequenced in a study of T-cell memory formation after mild COVID-19. TCRdb recomputed calls from the 5' RACE reads with MiXCR, one row per CDR3 protein. The data contain 92,000 or so distinct CDR3 sequences, 10% to 15% of them singletons. The sequenced sample was PBMCs or a T cell subset sorted from them (not recorded which). Source of these receptors: an adult woman who had mild COVID-19 (a few samples of this study predate the infection). Cell type and time point are not known.

This clonotype was seen more than once but under ten times. This rearrangement joins TRBV12-3 or TRBV12-4 to TRBJ2-1; D unresolved. Trimming left V 6 bases short and J 7 bases short, with 7 bases between. The CDR3 has 11 residues. The CDR3 nucleotides read TGTGCCAGCAGGGGTCGGAATGAGCAGTTCTTC. It codes for CASRGRNEQFF.

The J gene is TRBJ1-3, the V gene TRBV7-9; 7 nucleotides align to TRBD1. Germline V CDR1 and CDR2: SEHNR, FQNEAQ (reference sequence). The CDR3 covers 16 residues. The V segment lost 3 bases and the J segment 0 bases; nucleotides outside the gene matches: 5. This CDR3 reads CASSFFGDSSGNTIYF. CDR3 DNA: TGTGCCAGCAGCTTTTTTGGGGACAGCTCTGGAAACACCATATATTTT.

This chain links TRBV5-1 with TRBJ2-1, with no clear D. The CDR3 is made up of 14 amino acids. Germline CDR1 is SGHRS and CDR2 is YFSETQ. V lost 4 bases, J lost 0 bases, and 8 bases lay in between. CDR3 sequence reads: CASSGDSSYNEQFF. CDR3 bases: TGCGCCAGCAGCGGGGATAGCTCCTACAATGAGCAGTTCTTC.

V usage is TRBV3-1 and J usage is TRBJ2-7, with 7 bases fitting TRBD1. The CDR3 covers 14 residues. CDR1 and CDR2 from the germline V gene are LGHDT and YNNKEL (reference sequence). V dropped 0 bases and J dropped 4; count of bases not matched to a gene: 3. CDR3 DNA sequence: TGTGCCAGCAGCCAAGAACCGACAGGGTACGAGCAGTACTTC. It translates to CASSQEPTGYEQYF.

This rearrangement joins TRBV29-1 to TRBJ2-7; 8 bases match TRBD1. Germline values: CDR1 SQVTM, CDR2 ANQGSEA. V shed 2 bases and J 7 bases; nucleotides not matched to a gene: 16. The CDR3 length is 16 residues. This CDR3 reads CSVERVGQGASGEQYF. In DNA, the CDR3 is TGCAGCGTTGAACGTGTAGGCCAGGGGGCTTCGGGGGAGCAGTACTTC.

The chain recombines TRBV9 with TRBJ2-5; D is perhaps TRBD1 (6 bases). CDR1 is SGDLS and CDR2 is YYNGEE in the germline V gene. The CDR3 has 15 amino acids. V was clipped by 0 bases and J by 2 bases, with 11 bases between them. CDR3 protein: CASSVAGGKQETQYF. Written as DNA, the CDR3 is TGTGCCAGCAGCGTAGCTGGGGGCAAGCAAGAGACCCAGTACTTC.

This clonotype has a handful of counts. The chain links TRBV5-8 to TRBJ2-3; unclear D gene. Germline assignment: CDR1 SGHTS and CDR2 YDEGEE. CDR3 length equals 15 residues. V shed 0 bases and J shed 3 bases, with 11 bases lying between them. For the CDR3, the DNA is TGTGCCAGCAGCTTGGCAGTGCCTTTGACAGATACGCAGTATTTT. Its translation: CASSLAVPLTDTQYF.

The chain couples TRBV12-3 or TRBV12-4 to TRBJ2-3; 9 bases match TRBD1. Unmatched junction bases numbered 7, after V lost 4 bases and J lost 5 bases. The CDR3 has 15 amino acids. The CDR3 DNA is TGTGCCAGCAGTTCTGTCGGACAGGGGAAAGATACGCAGTATTTT. Translation: CASSSVGQGKDTQYF.